This TCR beta chain stems from a study of blood T cell repertoires in COVID-19 (TCRdb year 2020). In the study overall: The collaborator samples originated in the United States, Italy and Spain and spanned the acute and convalescent phases of COVID-19. Sample metadata almost always included a de-identified subject ID, COVID-19 status, age in years and sex. Deeply sampled blood TCRbeta repertoires from subjects exposed to, actively infected with, or recovered from COVID-19 were included in the dataset. The prospective study material was composed of cDNA or gDNA derived from T cells, B-cell-depleted T cells, or PBMCs. The repertoires were made available in a free public database intended to serve as a resource for research on the immune response to SARS-CoV-2. HLA class I and class II types, where available, came from metadata supplied by the sample provider rather than from assay-based typing. The samples were drawn from two sources: the first 160 participants of the ongoing ImmuneRACE study, and 1,200 or so subjects contributed by 6 global collaborators. General study outcomes and caveats: How much clinical and demographic metadata was included differed by source and by participant, and the metadata was provided uncurated.

Details on this clone: The target of this receptor is not known. No quality values exist for individual bases; no much larger clone is one base distant.

Collaborating institutions collected whole blood in K2EDTA tubes following their own protocols. Collaborator samples were shipped for TCRbeta analysis as frozen whole blood, isolated PBMCs, or DNA extracted from either sample type. There are 15 amino acids in the CDR3, from cysteine to phenylalanine inclusive. CDR3 DNA only is kept here, 45 bases in frame from base 1. V loses 0 bases at its end and J loses 6 bases; junction bases beyond the gene matches: 5. Sequences MNHEY (CDR1) and SVGAGI (CDR2) are obtained from the germline V gene. TCRbeta CDR3 regions were amplified from genomic DNA by means of the immunoSEQ Assay, a bias-controlled multiplex PCR. The study's own analysis went as follows. Within the assay, amplification of reference gene primers was used to estimate how many nucleated cells each sample contained. To quantify the absolute abundance of each unique TCRbeta CDR3 rearrangement, sequence reads were collapsed and filtered. For each sample, productive Simpson clonality was calculated as the square root of Simpson's diversity index across productive rearrangements. TCRdb holds this immuneACCESS table with in-frame rearrangements only. Some clones are missing; in checked studies, unresolved V genes explain under half, and the rest has no known cause. V and J calls and clone size are as listed in that table; D and trimming were resolved from the DNA. The sample table contains some 390,000 clones; only one count was recorded for more than 75% of them. Approximately 2.9% of the sample comes from the top ten.

The clonotype was recovered from a human donor in a cohort sampled during active COVID-19. The chain employs TRBV6-5 and TRBJ1-2, with 9 middle bases fitting TRBD1. Sequencing was carried out using peripheral blood. The CDR3 protein: CASSYSRQGENGYTF. The bases are TGTGCCAGCAGTTACTCAAGACAGGGGGAGAATGGCTACACCTTC.